This entry lists 7 T cell receptor beta chains sequenced from one sample in a study of blood T cell repertoires in COVID-19. The data were produced by immunoSEQ multiplex PCR, yet TCRdb's version contains in-frame clones alone and is incomplete. The table shows around 67,000 clones, with 84% occurring only once. Sequences were obtained from peripheral blood. The receptors originated from a man in his sixties or seventies with acute or convalescent COVID-19.

In its sample, this clone was seen once. V and J are TRBV5-1 and TRBJ2-2, with 8 bases aligning to TRBD1. CDR3 length: 14 amino acids. With 4 bases clipped from V and 5 bases from J, the junction kept 4 bases outside the gene matches. Germline V CDR1 and CDR2: SGHRS, YFSETQ. CDR3: CASSPDRETGELFF. CDR3 DNA sequence: TGCGCCAGCAGCCCGGACAGGGAGACCGGGGAGCTGTTTTTT.

The rearrangement uses TRBV18 and TRBJ2-7; 14 bases line up with TRBD2. After removal of 3 bases from V and 4 bases from J, the junction contained 2 bases not matched to a gene. This CDR3 is 15 amino acids long. Germline V gene sequence: CDR1 KGHSH, CDR2 LQKENI. The chain's CDR3 is CASSPTSGGEYEQYF. The CDR3 nucleotides read TGTGCCAGCTCACCGACTAGCGGGGGGGAATACGAGCAGTACTTC.

The chain is built from TRBV3-1 (or the pseudogene TRBV3-2) and TRBJ1-1, with TRBD1 matching over 7 bases. Trimming cost V 0 bases and J 11 bases; bases outside gene matches: 18. The CDR3 loop spans 17 amino acids. Germline V gives CDR1 LGHDT, CDR2 YNNKEL (reference sequence). This CDR3 reads CASSQEVVTGVTQWAFF. CDR3 sequence (DNA): TGTGCCAGCAGCCAAGAAGTCGTCACAGGGGTAACTCAGTGGGCTTTCTTT.

The rearrangement links TRBV14 to TRBJ2-3, with D perhaps TRBD1 (6 bases). Germline CDR1 reads SGHDN; CDR2 reads FVKESK. Between the trimmed V and J ends, which lost 5 bases and 1 base, there was a span of 13 bases. There are 15 residues in the CDR3. CDR3 nucleotides: TGTGCCAGCAGCGGGCAGGGGCTAGGCACAGATACGCAGTATTTT. Its translation: CASSGQGLGTDTQYF.

The V gene is TRBV5-1, the J gene TRBJ2-7, with 8 nucleotides matching TRBD1. V gave up 0 bases and J gave up 7 bases; unmatched junction bases: 6. This CDR3 has 14 residues. Germline loops: CDR1 SGHRS, CDR2 YFSETQ. The CDR3 sequence is CASSLAQGAQEQYF. CDR3 DNA sequence: TGCGCCAGCAGCTTGGCCCAGGGGGCGCAAGAGCAGTACTTC.

This chain connects TRBV3-1 (or the pseudogene TRBV3-2) to TRBJ1-1; no definite D call. V lost 2 bases and J 8 bases, leaving 9 bases between the germline ends. Germline lookup yields CDR1 LGHDT and CDR2 YNNKEL (reference sequence). The CDR3 is made up of 12 amino acids. The CDR3, as DNA: TGTGCCAGCAGCCAAATTAACCGGGAAGCTTTCTTT. Its translation is CASSQINREAFF.

The chain combines TRBV10-2 with TRBJ2-6, with TRBD1 matching 8 bases. CDR3 size: 16 residues. Germline loops: CDR1 WSHSY, CDR2 SAAADI. Losses at the gene ends were 7 bases for V and 4 bases for J; bases not matched to a gene: 9. CDR3 sequence: CASNGQGLWGANVLTF. The CDR3 DNA is TGCGCCAGCAACGGACAGGGCCTGTGGGGGGCCAACGTCCTGACTTTC.